This T cell receptor beta chain originates from a study of blood T cells in healthy people across ages. The CDR3 loop spans 13 amino acids. Looked up from germline, CDR1 is DFQATT and CDR2 is SNEGSKA (reference sequence). A J-beta primer mix and a sample-barcoded 5' primer were used in a second PCR of about 7 to 11 cycles. MiXCR, run by TCRdb on the 5' RACE reads, gives a single entry per CDR3 protein. The sample lists 700,000 to 950,000 distinct CDR3 sequences; roughly 60% were seen once. The sequencing sample was made of blood. This clonotype was sampled from a man aged 25-40 years in good health. The V gene is TRBV20-1, the J gene TRBJ2-4; 8 bases agree with TRBD2. The tail of the sequence fits TRBJ2-7 better, so the J call may be wrong. CDR3 protein: CSVGLAGIYEQYF. Here the CDR3 DNA reads TGCAGTGTTGGATTAGCGGGAATCTACGAGCAGTACTTC.